Following are 20 T cell receptor beta chains from one sample sequenced in a study of shared clonotypes between healthy human individuals. Naive CD8 cells, CD45RO-negative and positively selected for CCR7, excluded terminally differentiated effector memory CD45RA+ cells. Libraries were prepared by immunoSEQ multiplex PCR; TCRdb keeps only in-frame clonotypes and omits some of them. Among 450,000 to 700,000 clones listed, roughly 95% were seen once. Sequenced: naive CD8+ T cells sorted from blood. The receptors were gathered from a woman younger than 45 in good health.

The gene calls are TRBV7-9 and TRBJ2-7; TRBD2 matches 10 bases. CDR3 length: 15 residues. The ends lost 4 bases at V and 5 bases at J; junction bases unmatched: 8. From germline, CDR1 is SEHNR and CDR2 FQNEAQ (reference sequence). This chain's CDR3 is CASSSLAGGLDEQYF. CDR3 bases: TGTGCCAGCAGCTCCTTAGCGGGAGGACTGGACGAGCAGTACTTC.

The rearrangement uses TRBV13 and TRBJ2-3; unclear D gene. The CDR3 totals 14 residues. Trimming stripped 3 bases from V and 1 base from J, with 8 bases between. The germline CDR1 and CDR2 sequences are PRHDT and FYEKMQ (reference sequence). CDR3 loop: CASSFRHGTDTQYF. The CDR3 coding sequence is TGTGCCAGCAGCTTTCGACACGGCACAGATACGCAGTATTTT.

The gene calls are TRBV10-3 and TRBJ2-5; D not resolved. V lost 3 bases and J 5 bases, leaving 10 bases between the germline ends. The germline CDR1 and CDR2 sequences are ENHRY and SYGVKD. The CDR3 totals 13 residues. CDR3: CAISDGSVETQYF. Here the CDR3 DNA reads TGTGCCATCAGTGATGGCTCGGTGGAGACCCAGTACTTC.

Here the CDR3 reads CASSGTDYNEQFF. For the CDR3, the DNA is TGTGCCAGCAGCGGGACAGATTACAATGAGCAGTTCTTC. V is TRBV5-4 and J is TRBJ2-1, with TRBD1 identical over 7 bases. Germline V gene data show CDR1 as SGHNT and CDR2 as YYREEE (reference sequence). The trim removed 4 bases at V and 4 bases at J, leaving 2 bases unmatched. The CDR3 loop spans 13 amino acids. Combining the CDR3 with reference TRBV5-4 and TRBJ2-1 gives the whole variable domain ETGVTQSPTHLIKTRGQQVTLRCSSQSGHNTVSWYQQALGQGPQFIFQYYREEENGRGNFPPRFSGLQFPNYSSELNVNALELDDSALYLCASSGTDYNEQFFGPGTRLTVL.

The chain employs TRBV4-2 and TRBJ2-7; TRBD2 matches at 14 bases. Germline V gene lookup returns CDR1 LGHNA and CDR2 YNFKEQ. There are 15 residues in the CDR3. V shed 3 bases, J shed 6 bases, and the junction held 4 bases outside the gene matches. The CDR3 DNA follows: TGTGCCAGCAGCCAGACTAGCGGGAGGGCCATCGAGCAGTACTTC. This gives the protein CASSQTSGRAIEQYF.

The chain joins TRBV28 to TRBJ2-3; 11 bases match TRBD2. This CDR3 has 19 amino acids. The germline gives CDR1 MDHEN, CDR2 SYDVKM. The ends lost 6 bases at V and 2 bases at J; junction bases unmatched: 16. The CDR3: CASRIWASGRTSDTDTQYF. The CDR3 DNA sequence: TGTGCCAGCAGGATATGGGCTAGCGGGAGGACCTCTGACACAGATACGCAGTATTTT.

This chain joins TRBV27 and TRBJ1-5; perhaps TRBD1 as D (6 bases). Trimming took 5 bases from V and 6 from J, leaving 14 bases between them. There are 14 residues in the CDR3. The V gene's germline CDR1 is MNHEY and CDR2 SMNVEV (reference sequence). Written as DNA, the CDR3 is TGTGCCAGCAGTCTCGGGGGCTCAATTCAGCCCCAGCATTTT. This gives the protein CASSLGGSIQPQHF.

The V call is TRBV7-9, the J call TRBJ1-1, with TRBD1 matching over 7 bases. The J segment lost 5 bases and the V segment lost 4 bases, leaving 1 base of the junction unmatched. CDR3 size: 12 residues. Per germline, CDR1 SEHNR and CDR2 FQNEAQ (reference sequence). CDR3 in amino acids: CASSSGQTEAFF. The CDR3 DNA follows: TGTGCCAGCAGCTCGGGACAGACTGAAGCTTTCTTT.

This chain uses TRBV10-2 with TRBJ1-1; no clear D. The ends were cut back, 5 bases at V and 1 base at J, with 5 bases in the middle. CDR1 and CDR2 (germline): WSHSY, SAAADI. This CDR3 comprises 12 residues. CDR3 nucleotide sequence: TGCGCCAGCAGTAGGACGAACACTGAAGCTTTCTTT. Its translation is CASSRTNTEAFF.

The genes are TRBV25-1 and TRBJ1-1; D remains unclear. In germline, CDR1 is MGHDK, CDR2 SYGVNS. CDR3 length: 12 residues. The V and J ends lost 4 bases and 1 base respectively, with 4 bases between them. This CDR3 is CASSGQNTEAFF. The CDR3 nucleotides are TGTGCCAGCAGTGGACAGAACACTGAAGCTTTCTTT.

The chain links TRBV30 to TRBJ1-2, with TRBD1 as a possible D gene (5 bases). This CDR3 spans 14 amino acids. V shed 2 bases and J shed 5 bases, with 15 bases lying between them. Germline-derived CDR1 and CDR2 are GTSNPN and SVGIG (reference sequence). The CDR3 sequence is CAWSWDPESYGYTF. DNA of the CDR3: TGTGCCTGGAGTTGGGACCCCGAGAGTTATGGCTACACCTTC.

The chain is built from TRBV28 and TRBJ1-6, with D uncertain. V lost 0 bases, J lost 8 bases, and 8 bases lay in between. The CDR3 loop spans 14 amino acids. CDR1 and CDR2 (germline): MDHEN, SYDVKM. DNA for the CDR3: TGTGCCAGCAGTTTATGGACAACGGATTCACCCCTCCACTTT. Amino acids: CASSLWTTDSPLHF.

The gene calls are TRBV11-3 and TRBJ1-5; D remains unclear. V dropped 4 bases and J dropped 8 bases, with 9 bases sitting between them. The CDR3 loop spans 12 amino acids. The germline gives CDR1 SGHNT, CDR2 YENEEA. The CDR3 reads CASSSLTEPQHF. CDR3 sequence (DNA): TGTGCCAGCAGCTCCCTAACGGAGCCCCAGCATTTT.

This clone has a single count. Here the CDR3 DNA reads TGTGCCAGCAGTGACTCGGCGAAGGGGGACTACGAGCAGTACTTC. Translated, it gives CASSDSAKGDYEQYF. The chain uses TRBV6-4 and TRBJ2-7; tentatively, D is TRBD1 (6 bases). V was clipped by 0 bases and J by 3 bases, with 12 bases between them. The CDR3 length is 15 residues. Germline loops: CDR1 MRHNA, CDR2 SNTAGT.

The rearrangement links TRBV13 to TRBJ2-7; TRBD2 agrees at 12 bases. V gave up 5 bases and J gave up 4 bases; unmatched junction bases: 6. Germline assignment: CDR1 PRHDT and CDR2 FYEKMQ (reference sequence). This CDR3 region has 15 residues. CDR3 residues: CASSTGLAGRYEQYF. The CDR3 DNA sequence: TGTGCCAGCAGCACCGGACTAGCGGGACGTTACGAGCAGTACTTC.

The V gene is TRBV7-9, the J gene TRBJ1-2; weak D call: TRBD1 (6 bases). The CDR3 contains 16 residues. Trimming removed 1 base from V and 8 bases from J, with 20 bases in between. CDR1 and CDR2 (germline): SEHNR, FQNEAQ (reference sequence). CDR3 nucleotide sequence: TGTGCCAGCAGCTTAGATCCAGGGGAACTATTCGGCGGCTACACCTTC. The encoded protein is CASSLDPGELFGGYTF.

This chain connects TRBV4-1 to TRBJ2-1; 7 bases match TRBD2. The junction had 9 bases not matched to a gene; V was cut back by 0 bases and J by 7 bases. The CDR3 extends over 16 amino acids. The germline gives CDR1 MGHRA, CDR2 YSYEKL. In nucleotides, the CDR3 is TGCGCCAGCAGCCAAGAAAGAGGACTAGAAGTAAATGAGCAGTTCTTC. This gives the protein CASSQERGLEVNEQFF.

J is TRBJ2-3 and V is TRBV27; possible D gene TRBD1, 5 bases. The V gene lost 2 bases and the J gene lost 7 bases, with 13 bases spanning the gap. The CDR3 is made up of 14 amino acids. The germline CDR1 and CDR2 sequences are MNHEY and SMNVEV (reference sequence). CDR3 bases: TGTGCCAGCAGTTTAGGGGCCAGAATATATACGCAGTATTTT. Translated, it gives CASSLGARIYTQYF.

V is TRBV2 and J is TRBJ2-7; D is perhaps TRBD1 (5 bases). Germline V lookup: CDR1 SNHLY, CDR2 FYNNEI. The germline V and J ends were trimmed by 2 bases and 1 base, with 12 bases remaining between them. This CDR3 has 15 amino acids. CDR3 nucleotides: TGTGCCAGCAGTGAATCGGGCAGGGAATCCTACGAGCAGTACTTC. This translates into CASSESGRESYEQYF.

This chain links TRBV6-1 with TRBJ1-1; D is unresolved. Germline V gene lookup returns CDR1 MNHNS and CDR2 SASEGT. This CDR3 is built from 12 residues. Trimming pared 7 bases from V and 1 base from J, leaving 7 bases between. The CDR3 here is CASTPANTEAFF. For the CDR3, the DNA is TGTGCCAGCACCCCCGCGAACACTGAAGCTTTCTTT.